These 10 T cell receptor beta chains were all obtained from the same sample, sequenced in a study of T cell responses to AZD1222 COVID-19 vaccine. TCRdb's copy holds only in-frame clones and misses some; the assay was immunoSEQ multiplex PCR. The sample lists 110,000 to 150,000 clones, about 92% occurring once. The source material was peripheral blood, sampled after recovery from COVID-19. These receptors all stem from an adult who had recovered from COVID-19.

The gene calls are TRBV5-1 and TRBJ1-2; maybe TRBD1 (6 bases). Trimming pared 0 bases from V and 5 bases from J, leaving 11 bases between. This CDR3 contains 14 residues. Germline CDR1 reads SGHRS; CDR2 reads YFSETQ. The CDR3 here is CASSLDGGTYGYTF. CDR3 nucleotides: TGCGCCAGCAGCTTGGACGGGGGCACATATGGCTACACCTTC.

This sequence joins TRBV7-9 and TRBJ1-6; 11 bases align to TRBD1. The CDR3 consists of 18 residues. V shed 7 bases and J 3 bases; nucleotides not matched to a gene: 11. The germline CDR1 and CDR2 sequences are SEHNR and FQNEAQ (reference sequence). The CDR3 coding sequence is TGTGCCAGCAACCTGGGACAGGGGGGGATCGGCTATAATTCACCCCTCCACTTT. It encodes CASNLGQGGIGYNSPLHF.

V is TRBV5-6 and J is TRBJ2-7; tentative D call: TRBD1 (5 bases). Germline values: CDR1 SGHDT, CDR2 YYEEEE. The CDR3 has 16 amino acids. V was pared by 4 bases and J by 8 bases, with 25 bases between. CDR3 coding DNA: TGTGCCAGCAGCGCGAATACAGGCCTCGCTACGAGTAAGCAGTACTTC. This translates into CASSANTGLATSKQYF. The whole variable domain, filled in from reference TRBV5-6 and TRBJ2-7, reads DAGVTQSPTHLIKTRGQQVTLRCSPKSGHDTVSWYQQALGQGPQFIFQYYEEEERQRGNFPDRFSGHQFPNYSSELNVNALLLGDSALYLCASSANTGLATSKQYFGPGTRLTVT.

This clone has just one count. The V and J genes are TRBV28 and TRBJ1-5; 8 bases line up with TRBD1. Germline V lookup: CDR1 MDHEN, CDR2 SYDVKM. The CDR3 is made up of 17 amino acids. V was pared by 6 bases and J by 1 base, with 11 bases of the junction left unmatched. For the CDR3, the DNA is TGTGCCAGCAGCTCAGGGGGCGCCCAGGGGAGCAATCAGCCCCAGCATTTT. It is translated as CASSSGGAQGSNQPQHF.

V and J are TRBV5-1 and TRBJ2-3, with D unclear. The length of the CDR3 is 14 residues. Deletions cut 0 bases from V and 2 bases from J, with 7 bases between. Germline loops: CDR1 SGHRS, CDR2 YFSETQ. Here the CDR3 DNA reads TGCGCCAGCAGCTTGGACAGCCCCACAGATACGCAGTATTTT. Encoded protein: CASSLDSPTDTQYF.

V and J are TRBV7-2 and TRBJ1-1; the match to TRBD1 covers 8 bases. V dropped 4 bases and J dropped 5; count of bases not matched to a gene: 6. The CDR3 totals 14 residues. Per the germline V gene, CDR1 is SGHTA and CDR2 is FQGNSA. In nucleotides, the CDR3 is TGTGCCAGCAGCTCTGGCAGGGGGCTTACTGAAGCTTTCTTT. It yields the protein CASSSGRGLTEAFF.

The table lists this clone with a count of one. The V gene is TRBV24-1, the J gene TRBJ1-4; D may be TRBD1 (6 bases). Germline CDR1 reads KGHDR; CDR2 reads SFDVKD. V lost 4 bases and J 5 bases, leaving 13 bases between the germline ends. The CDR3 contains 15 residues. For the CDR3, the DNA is TGTGCCACCAGTGAGCCGGGACAACTAAATGAAAAACTGTTTTTT. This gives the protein CATSEPGQLNEKLFF.

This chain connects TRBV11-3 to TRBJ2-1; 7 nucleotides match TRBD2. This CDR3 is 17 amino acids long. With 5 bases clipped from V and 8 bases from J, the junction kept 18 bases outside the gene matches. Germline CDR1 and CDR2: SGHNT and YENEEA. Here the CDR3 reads CASSREGLRGRDDEQFF. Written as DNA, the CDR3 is TGTGCCAGCAGCCGAGAGGGACTACGAGGCCGAGACGATGAGCAGTTCTTC. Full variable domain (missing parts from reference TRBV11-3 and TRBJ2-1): EAGVVQSPRYKIIEKKQPVAFWCNPISGHNTLYWYLQNLGQGPELLIRYENEEAVDDSQLPKDRFSAERLKGVDSTLKIQPAELGDSAVYLCASSREGLRGRDDEQFFGPGTRLTVL.

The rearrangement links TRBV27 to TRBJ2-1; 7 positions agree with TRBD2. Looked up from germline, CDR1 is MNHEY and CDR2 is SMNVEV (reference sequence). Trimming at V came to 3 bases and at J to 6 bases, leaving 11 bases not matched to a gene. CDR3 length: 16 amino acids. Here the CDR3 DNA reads TGTGCCAGCAGTTTTCAGGGAGGGCCTGTAGTCAATGAGCAGTTCTTC. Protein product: CASSFQGGPVVNEQFF.

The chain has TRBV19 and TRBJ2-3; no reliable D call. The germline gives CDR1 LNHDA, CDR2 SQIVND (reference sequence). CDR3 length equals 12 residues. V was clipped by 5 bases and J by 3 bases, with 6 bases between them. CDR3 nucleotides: TGTGCCAGTAGTCCCAAGACAGATACGCAGTATTTT. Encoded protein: CASSPKTDTQYF.